This T cell receptor beta chain was documented in a study of cytomegalovirus exposure and HLA in healthy donors (dated by TCRdb to about 2017). Describing the broader study: In an earlier analysis of roughly 500 of the donors, approximately 300 Gb of sequence data and 90 million to 120 million unique TCR beta sequences from 180 million or so T cells were reported. To study patterns of TCR occurrence, a later analysis re-analyzed previously published TCR beta repertoires from 500 to 850 donors and added high-resolution HLA genotyping. The T cell repertoires of under 750 subjects were profiled by immunosequencing and related to cytomegalovirus serostatus. A later genetic analysis took genome-wide SNP genotypes for 398 of the 666 donors and used that subset as a discovery cohort. Donor age, sex, ethnicity and CMV serostatus were compiled together with the repertoire data. A handful of DR-DQ haplotypes were treated as single units for association and clustering because of strong linkage in the cohort. The number of donors typed differed by locus, with 629-630 for A, B, C, DRB1 and DQB1, more than 500 for DQA1, under 610 for DPA1, and roughly 450 for DPB1. The study was designed to test whether signatures of past pathogen exposure could be identified by cataloging public T cell receptors. HLA typing included class I and class II loci at four-digit resolution. Rather than using new phenotypic data, the later analysis identified candidate immune exposures from TCR beta sequences and from how often those sequences occurred across donors. Among the roughly 430 genotyped donors, approximately 82% belonged to the genetic ancestry cluster associated with self-reported Caucasian donors. All discovery cohort repertoires had been generated using a single sequencing platform. Along with the approximately 650-subject first cohort, a separate validation cohort of over a hundred different subjects was used. Among roughly 400 genotyped donors of the cohort, an average of about 220,000 unique TCR beta nucleotide sequences was sequenced per donor, of which roughly 18% were non-productive. An earlier analysis of nearly 600 of the donors applied high-throughput TCR beta sequencing to assess whether each TCR beta V gene segment acted as functional or pseudogenic. High-throughput TCR immunosequencing, statistical association of individual TCRs with disease status, and machine learning were combined to predict cytomegalovirus infection status. An early release covering 550 to 700 HLA-typed donors comprised approximately 300 gigabases of sequencing data and tens of millions of unique TCR sequences. Study-wide conclusions, independent of this receptor: A later analysis associated roughly 17,000 TCR beta sequences with specific HLA alleles at a false discovery rate of 0.05. Sequencing depth was assumed to be roughly uniform across donors in the presence/absence analyses, though that assumption may not hold. Assigning TCR associations to individual alleles was difficult when HLA alleles, especially DR and DQ, strongly co-occurred. In vitro tests confirmed that three of the cytomegalovirus-associated TCR beta chains recognize cytomegalovirus antigens. Compared with the approximately 700-donor mean, donors in an Asian-associated ancestry cluster had fewer N-insertions in productive TCRs, according to a later genetic analysis. Linkage disequilibrium might explain the correlated functional status among segregating V segments, but an unknown experimental factor could not be ruled out. A later analysis found that most CMV-associated TCR beta chains appeared HLA-restricted, with HLA associations seemingly driven largely by CMV exposure. The only immune exposure information available for the cohort was CMV serostatus. A further reported finding was that TCR beta sequences accurately predicted the HLA-A and HLA-B alleles for most subjects in the first cohort. Most TCR sequences were seen in very few donors, while some public TCRs were found in many individuals. According to a later analysis, parvovirus B19, influenza, CMV and Epstein-Barr virus appeared linked to several top co-occurrence clusters. The authors suggested that the approach could potentially be extended to other disease states and immunological phenotypes. A later genetic analysis associated a missense DCLRE1C variant with V-gene and J-gene trimming of TCR beta chains, and an independent cohort replicated the association. In a later analysis, HLA-associated TCR beta chains were found to be more clonally expanded and to have lower generation probabilities than equally common non-associated chains. Some IMGT-functional V segments, including TRBV6-2 and TRBV6-3, could not be distinguished by the 87-base-pair reads and were therefore excluded. The classifier was reported to diagnose cytomegalovirus status with high specificity and sensitivity in both the original and validation cohorts. In a later analysis, the rate of TCR association differed among HLA loci, with DRB1 alleles having the most associated TCRs and HLA-C alleles having the fewest. In an earlier analysis of about 550 of the donors, most TCR beta V segments were observed in productive rearrangements about 87% or about 30% of the time, broadly matching IMGT annotations. Roughly 15 rarely observed V segments, including chromosome 9 orphons, were excluded from the earlier analysis of a few hundred of the donors because counts were too low. A cluster of highly shared sequence variants was judged likely to represent a technical artifact of the sequencing pipeline. Only TCR beta chains were sequenced in this cohort, and the absence of alpha or paired-chain data limited detectable features. In the study, about 150 TCR beta chains were listed as associated with cytomegalovirus. Because some donors lacked HLA typing at each locus, the association tests relied only on the typed subset.

The cohort consisted of 650 to 700 healthy bone marrow donors. At the time of sampling, all cohort members were nominally healthy, though unrecorded immune exposures were likely present. The donor tested CMV seronegative and was one of the 352 seronegative cohort members. Every donor gave a peripheral blood sample, and the peripheral blood mononuclear cells from that sample were used for TCR beta sequencing. Genomic DNA extraction from the blood cell samples was performed with the Qiagen DNeasy Blood Extraction Kit. For this clone: Its antigen target is currently unknown. Base qualities were left out, and no much larger clone turns up one base away.

There are 17 amino acids in the CDR3, from cysteine to phenylalanine inclusive. Only the CDR3 portion is preserved as DNA: 51 bases, with reading frame beginning at the first base. CDR1 is given as MGHRA and CDR2 as YSYEKL, both from the germline V gene. Unmatched junction bases come to 5, with V trimmed by 4 bases and J by 2 bases. The library relied on the immunoSEQ multiplex PCR assay. For the multiplex PCR, a mixture combining 60 forward primers for TCR Vbeta segments and 13 reverse primers for TCR Jbeta segments was used. A multiplex PCR assay on genomic DNA amplified the CDR3 region of rearranged TCR beta genes. On the Illumina HiSeq System, the amplified TCR beta libraries were sequenced as 87-base-pair reads. Under the source paper's analysis protocol: In a later analysis, tens of millions of unique TCR beta chains were counted across the approximately 620 repertoires, and roughly 11 million of these chains were shared by at least two donors. Raw reads were error-corrected and collapsed into unique sequences with a nearest-neighbor algorithm that merged closely related sequences to remove PCR and sequencing errors. CDR3 sequences were aligned to IMGT reference sequences to assign V, D and J gene segments. For a sequence to be retained, a match of at least six nucleotides to both a V gene segment and a J gene segment was required. Rearrangements were called productive when the CDR3 lacked stop codons and stayed in frame with V and J; all others were non-productive. CDR3 was defined according to IMGT convention as the region running from the second conserved V-encoded cysteine to the conserved J-encoded phenylalanine. The earlier analysis of roughly 590 of the donors excluded any sequence lacking an unambiguous match to a single V gene segment. In an earlier analysis of approximately 590 of the donors, a V segment was called functional when productive rearrangements were above 56.7%, and segregating when the standard deviation between donors exceeded 5%. A statistical classification framework was developed to diagnose cytomegalovirus status using the catalog of TCR beta chain sequences. A later analysis assigned V and J genes by comparing TCR nucleotide sequences with IMGT/GENE-DB human TR gene sequences. A later analysis assigned CDR3 sequences and most-parsimonious VDJ recombination scenarios with the TCRdist pipeline. In a later analysis, each TCR beta chain was defined by its CDR3 amino acid sequence together with its V-gene family, and reads lacking a unique V-gene family were excluded. A later analysis removed roughly 590 highly shared, low-generation-probability nucleotide sequences to deal with suspected cross-contamination and a sequencing artifact. A later analysis calculated a clonal expansion index for each public chain from normalized within-repertoire ranks of inferred template counts. A later analysis computed generation probabilities with a VDJ recombination model fitted to out-of-frame rearrangements, and checked the results against IGoR. A later analysis scored TCR-TCR, TCR-HLA and TCR-CMV co-occurrence with hypergeometric tests, applying a repertoire-size bias correction to TCR pairs. False discovery rates were estimated in a later analysis by permuting HLA or CMV assignments 20 times. In a later analysis, co-occurring TCRs were grouped using DBSCAN, and TCRdist sequence similarity was added for clustering within HLA-allele-positive subsets. Repertoires with fewer than 30,000 or more than 120,000 public chains, plus five repertoires with anomalous nucleotide sharing, were excluded from co-occurrence clustering. The source is immuneACCESS, and TCRdb retained only in-frame sequences with V and J called. Part of the clones is not carried over; for the studies checked, unresolved V genes explain less than half of this, and the remainder is unexplained. V and J calls plus clone size are reproduced from that table; the DNA served to infer D and trimming. The sample records over 150,000 clones, 84% of which are singletons. The top ten clonotypes cover less than 0.4% of the sample.

The rearranged chain carries TRBV4-1 and TRBJ2-6; 10 nucleotides in the junction match TRBD1. Sequencing was done on a sample of PBMCs. This receptor was obtained from a boy under 10 years old in good health and CMV-seronegative. The DNA reads TGCGCCAGCAGCCGGGGACAGGGGCAAACTGGGGCCAACGTCCTGACTTTC. The encoded protein is CASSRGQGQTGANVLTF.